These T cell receptor beta chains were read from a single sample in a study of cytomegalovirus exposure and HLA in healthy donors. Assay used: immunoSEQ multiplex PCR; TCRdb lists only in-frame clones, some missing. Of about 130,000 clones listed, approximately 80% were seen once; the top ten hold approximately 4.2%. Sequenced sample: PBMCs. These receptors originate from a male donor in good health and CMV-seropositive. Each CDR3 is given without its conserved first and last residue. D genes are given only for firm matches.

V gene: TRBV18
D gene: .
J gene: TRBJ2-7
CDR3 protein: ASSRGQVRPLLFNEQY

V gene: TRBV7-9
D gene: TRBD2
J gene: TRBJ2-7
CDR3 protein: ASSLSPIGLGSYEQY

V gene: TRBV7-9
D gene: TRBD1
J gene: TRBJ1-2
CDR3 protein: ASSFTRDRGLDYGYT

V gene: TRBV9
D gene: .
J gene: TRBJ2-2
CDR3 protein: ASSFYPGGDTGELF

V gene: TRBV10-3
D gene: .
J gene: TRBJ2-7
CDR3 protein: AISEGQGYYEQY

V gene: TRBV6-6
D gene: .
J gene: TRBJ1-1
CDR3 protein: ASSNLGGQNTEAF

V gene: TRBV7-3
D gene: TRBD1
J gene: TRBJ1-1
CDR3 protein: ASSLTSDRGAEAF

V gene: TRBV7-6
D gene: .
J gene: TRBJ2-5
CDR3 protein: ASSSAGTLGETQY

V gene: TRBV28
D gene: .
J gene: TRBJ2-7
CDR3 protein: ASSLSSEQY

V gene: TRBV6-5
D gene: TRBD2
J gene: TRBJ2-5
CDR3 protein: ASSYSYPGGETQY